This T cell receptor (beta chain) was captured in a study of sequential checkpoint blockade in melanoma. Profiling relied on immunoSEQ multiplex PCR, and the TCRdb table lists in-frame clones only, not all of them. Of fewer than 8,000 clones listed, around 22% are singletons. This clone was found many times. Per germline, CDR1 SGHNT and CDR2 YENEEA. Trimming stripped 3 bases from V and 9 bases from J, with 18 bases between. The CDR3 is 16 amino acids. Described treatment: randomized to nivolumab then ipilimumab (arm A) or the reverse (arm B). This rearrangement joins TRBV11-3 to TRBJ1-6; possibly TRBD1 for D (5 bases). Sequencing used tumor tissue (inferred from file names), obtained from a patient given nivolumab and ipilimumab in sequence. This sequence originates from a human donor with melanoma. The CDR3 sequence is CASSLAFGTRGSPLHF. The DNA of the CDR3 is TGTGCCAGCAGCTTGGCGTTCGGGACCCGGGGTTCACCCCTCCACTTT.